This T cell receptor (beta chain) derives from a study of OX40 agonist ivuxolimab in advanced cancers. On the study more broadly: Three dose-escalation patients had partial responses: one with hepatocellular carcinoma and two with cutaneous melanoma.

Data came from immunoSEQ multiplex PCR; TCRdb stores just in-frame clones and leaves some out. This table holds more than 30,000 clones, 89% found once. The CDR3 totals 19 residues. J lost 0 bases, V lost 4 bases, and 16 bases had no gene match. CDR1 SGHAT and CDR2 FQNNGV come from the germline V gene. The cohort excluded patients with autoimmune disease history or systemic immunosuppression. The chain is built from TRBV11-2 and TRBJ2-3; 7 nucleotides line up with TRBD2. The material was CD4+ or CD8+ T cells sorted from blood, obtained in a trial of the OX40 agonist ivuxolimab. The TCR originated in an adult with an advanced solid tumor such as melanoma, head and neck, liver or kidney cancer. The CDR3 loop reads CASSSLLATLLASTDTQYF. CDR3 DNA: TGTGCCAGCAGCTCCTTACTAGCGACCCTTTTAGCTAGCACAGATACGCAGTATTTT.